The sample holds one count of the clone carrying this TCR beta chain. Trimming shortened V by 4 bases and J by 2 bases, and 18 bases separated the two germline ends. The CDR3 consists of 16 residues. Per germline, CDR1 MNHEY and CDR2 SVGAGI. TCRdb's copy holds only in-frame clones and misses some; the assay was immunoSEQ multiplex PCR. The sample gives thousands of clones, approximately 80% of which show up once; roughly a tenth is in the top ten. The data originate from a study of immune evolution from preneoplasia to lung adenocarcinoma. This chain uses TRBV6-5 with TRBJ2-7; the D gene is possibly TRBD1 (6 bases). This receptor was identified in a person aged 60-80 years with lung adenocarcinoma. Sequencing was performed on FFPE adjacent normal lung tissue. The CDR3 reads CASSWTGQRLPYEQYF. Here the CDR3 DNA reads TGTGCCAGCAGTTGGACCGGACAGAGGCTACCCTACGAGCAGTACTTC.